These 24 T cell receptor beta chains came from one sample sequenced in a study of T cell responses to AZD1222 COVID-19 vaccine. This table comes from immunoSEQ multiplex PCR, and its TCRdb copy is limited to in-frame clones, with some not included. Of 85,000 to 120,000 clones in the sample, 84% were seen once. The source material was peripheral blood, sampled on day 0 of AZD1222 vaccination. The receptors shown here come from an adult in good health.

This rearrangement joins TRBV5-1 to TRBJ1-2; 7 bases are shared with TRBD1. CDR1 and CDR2 from the germline V gene are SGHRS and YFSETQ. The CDR3 has 14 residues. Trimming removed 1 base from V and 8 bases from J; junction bases left unmatched: 8. The CDR3 protein is CASSLRQGSRGYTF. The CDR3 nucleotides are TGCGCCAGCAGCTTGCGACAGGGCTCGAGGGGCTACACCTTC.

CDR3 loop: CASSSSKLGINEQYF. The CDR3 DNA reads TGTGCCAGCAGTTCTAGTAAGTTAGGGATAAACGAGCAGTACTTC. The genes are TRBV28 and TRBJ2-7, with no clear D. CDR3 size: 15 residues. V was clipped by 4 bases and J by 5 bases, with 18 bases between them. The germline V gene encodes CDR1 MDHEN and CDR2 SYDVKM. The whole variable domain, remainder taken from reference TRBV28 and TRBJ2-7, is DVKVTQSSRYLVKRTGEKVFLECVQDMDHENMFWYRQDPGLGLRLIYFSYDVKMKEKGDIPEGYSVSREKKERFSLILESASTNQTSMYLCASSSSKLGINEQYFGPGTRLTVT.

This sequence joins TRBV5-1 and TRBJ2-7, with D hard to call. The germline V gene encodes CDR1 SGHRS and CDR2 YFSETQ. The germline V and J ends were trimmed by 0 bases and 7 bases, with 11 bases remaining between them. The CDR3 contains 13 residues. CDR3 amino acids: CASSLVVGWEQYF. The CDR3, as DNA: TGCGCCAGCAGCTTGGTTGTGGGGTGGGAGCAGTACTTC.

The chain links TRBV6-4 to TRBJ1-1; perhaps TRBD1 as D (6 bases). V gave up 5 bases and J gave up 1 base, with 8 bases separating them. Looked up from germline, CDR1 is MRHNA and CDR2 is SNTAGT. The CDR3 loop spans 13 amino acids. This chain's CDR3 is CASSRTENTEAFF. CDR3 sequence (DNA): TGTGCCAGCAGTAGGACAGAGAACACTGAAGCTTTCTTT.

The V gene is TRBV13, the J gene TRBJ1-6, with TRBD1 identical over 8 bases. Trimming took 3 bases from V and 8 from J; bases not matched to a gene: 3. The germline gives CDR1 PRHDT, CDR2 FYEKMQ (reference sequence). The CDR3 contains 14 residues. DNA for the CDR3: TGTGCCAGCAGCTTCGGACAGGGTGATTCACCCCTCCACTTT. This translates into CASSFGQGDSPLHF.

The rearrangement links TRBV5-1 to TRBJ2-2; D not certain. The CDR3 contains 14 residues. V was pared by 4 bases and J by 0 bases, with 7 bases between. Germline V lookup: CDR1 SGHRS, CDR2 YFSETQ. The CDR3 reads CASSPSTNTGELFF. CDR3 in DNA: TGCGCCAGCAGCCCATCTACGAACACCGGGGAGCTGTTTTTT.

The chain combines TRBV5-8 with TRBJ1-2; no clear D gene. Germline V gene sequence: CDR1 SGHTS, CDR2 YDEGEE. The CDR3 sequence is 13 residues long. V shed 4 bases and J shed 2 bases, with 9 bases lying between them. The CDR3 coding sequence is TGTGCCAGCAGCCCGAACAGAAACTATGGCTACACCTTC. Its protein product is CASSPNRNYGYTF. Looking up the rest from reference TRBV5-8 and TRBJ1-2 gives the full variable domain: EAGVTQSPTHLIKTRGQQATLRCSPISGHTSVYWYQQALGLGLQFLLWYDEGEERNRGNFPPRFSGRQFPNYSSELNVNALELEDSALYLCASSPNRNYGYTFGSGTRLTVV.

The chain links TRBV24-1 to TRBJ1-2; no definite D call. The V gene lost 4 bases and the J gene lost 4 bases, with 15 bases spanning the gap. Per germline, CDR1 KGHDR and CDR2 SFDVKD. The CDR3 is 15 amino acids. The DNA for the CDR3 is TGTGCCACCAGTGACCCATCGACAACGAGCTATGGCTACACCTTC. This sequence encodes CATSDPSTTSYGYTF.

This chain links TRBV3-1 (or the pseudogene TRBV3-2) with TRBJ1-5; TRBD1 matches 7 bases. Germline V gives CDR1 LGHDT, CDR2 YNNKEL (reference sequence). V shed 4 bases, J shed 6 bases, and the junction held 3 bases outside the gene matches. The CDR3 is 13 amino acids. Here the CDR3 DNA reads TGTGCCAGCAGCCGCAGGGGGGCTCAGCCCCAGCATTTT. It translates to CASSRRGAQPQHF.

The chain uses TRBV19 and TRBJ1-3; no clear D. The CDR3 extends over 14 amino acids. Germline loops: CDR1 LNHDA, CDR2 SQIVND (reference sequence). Trimming left V 4 bases short and J 8 bases short, with 15 bases between. The CDR3 DNA reads TGTGCCAGTAGTACTGTCGCTGGTGCGTACACCATATATTTT. Translation gives CASSTVAGAYTIYF.

The chain is built from TRBV11-3 and TRBJ2-2; D is possibly TRBD2 (5 bases). V was pared by 3 bases and J by 0 bases, with 11 bases between. Germline loops: CDR1 SGHNT, CDR2 YENEEA. The CDR3 is made up of 16 amino acids. The CDR3 protein is CASSFEGPANTGELFF. CDR3 DNA sequence: TGTGCCAGCAGCTTTGAGGGCCCCGCGAACACCGGGGAGCTGTTTTTT.

V and J are TRBV4-2 and TRBJ2-1; no firm D call. The CDR3 has 18 amino acids. Trimming shortened V by 4 bases and J by 2 bases, and 21 bases separated the two germline ends. Germline CDR1 LGHNA, CDR2 YNFKEQ. The CDR3 spells CASSLKRDSVGTYNEQFF. The CDR3 nucleotides are TGTGCCAGCAGCCTAAAAAGGGATTCAGTGGGAACCTACAATGAGCAGTTCTTC.

In nucleotides, the CDR3 is TGTGCCAGCAGCCGCGACGGGCCAAACACTGAAGCTTTCTTT. This sequence encodes CASSRDGPNTEAFF. This chain joins TRBV3-1 (or the pseudogene TRBV3-2) and TRBJ1-1; no clear D gene. The CDR3 covers 14 residues. Between the trimmed V and J ends, which lost 4 bases and 2 bases, there was a span of 11 bases. Germline-derived CDR1 and CDR2 are LGHDT and YNNKEL (reference sequence).

The rearrangement links TRBV7-2 to TRBJ1-6, with TRBD1 as a possible D gene (5 bases). This CDR3 has 15 residues. CDR1 and CDR2 from the germline V gene are SGHTA and FQGNSA. The germline V and J ends were trimmed by 1 base and 10 bases, with 14 bases remaining between them. The CDR3 protein is CASSLEGRVGSPLHF. DNA for the CDR3: TGTGCCAGCAGCTTAGAGGGCAGGGTAGGATCACCCCTCCACTTT.

The chain is built from TRBV3-1 (or the pseudogene TRBV3-2) and TRBJ1-1; D call uncertain. Between the trimmed V and J ends, which lost 1 base and 4 bases, there was a span of 7 bases. Looked up from germline, CDR1 is LGHDT and CDR2 is YNNKEL (reference sequence). This CDR3 is 13 amino acids long. The CDR3 reads CASSQVSGTEAFF. The CDR3 DNA reads as TGTGCCAGCAGCCAAGTATCCGGCACTGAAGCTTTCTTT.

J is TRBJ2-2 and V is TRBV7-6; D possibly corresponds to TRBD1 (6 bases). Germline assignment: CDR1 SGHVS and CDR2 FNYEAQ. V lost 4 bases to trimming and J lost 4 bases, with 22 bases between them. This CDR3 comprises 18 residues. DNA of the CDR3: TGTGCCAGCAGCTCCCAGGCCCTAGGGGGTGTTGGCACCGGGGAGCTGTTTTTT. Its protein product is CASSSQALGGVGTGELFF.

This rearrangement joins TRBV9 to TRBJ1-4; the match to TRBD1 covers 8 bases. The CDR3 has 15 residues. Germline loops: CDR1 SGDLS, CDR2 YYNGEE. V lost 0 bases, J lost 8 bases, and 6 bases stayed unmatched. The DNA of the CDR3 is TGTGCCAGCAGCGTAGGGACAGGGCATAGGGAAAAACTGTTTTTT. Protein: CASSVGTGHREKLFF.

V is TRBV2 and J is TRBJ2-7; perhaps D is TRBD1 or TRBD2 (5 bases each). CDR1 and CDR2 from the germline V gene are SNHLY and FYNNEI. V lost 5 bases, J lost 4 bases, and 15 bases lay in between. The CDR3 consists of 14 residues. The CDR3 DNA reads as TGTGCCAGCAGTTTTGGGACCGACCGTTACGAGCAGTACTTC. Amino acid sequence: CASSFGTDRYEQYF.

The chain couples TRBV6-5 to TRBJ2-5; possibly TRBD2 for D (5 bases). Between the trimmed V and J ends, which lost 1 base and 2 bases, there was a span of 8 bases. CDR1 is MNHEY and CDR2 is SVGAGI in the germline V gene. CDR3 length: 14 amino acids. CDR3 residues: CASSYWSGQETQYF. CDR3 coding DNA: TGTGCCAGCAGTTACTGGTCGGGGCAAGAGACCCAGTACTTC.

This clone was observed a few times. The CDR3 loop is CASSYAAFEKLFF. CDR3 in DNA: TGTGCCAGCAGTTACGCGGCATTTGAAAAACTGTTTTTT. This chain links TRBV6-5 with TRBJ1-4, with no clear D. CDR3 length: 13 residues. Germline CDR1 and CDR2: MNHEY and SVGAGI. The V end was cut by 2 bases, the J end by 7 bases, with 8 bases between.

This sequence joins TRBV19 and TRBJ1-1; TRBD1 might be the D (5 bases). The CDR3 is 17 residues long. The germline V gene encodes CDR1 LNHDA and CDR2 SQIVND (reference sequence). V lost 5 bases and J 4 bases, leaving 23 bases between the germline ends. CDR3 sequence: CASSEVGREDTGTEAFF. The CDR3 region has the DNA TGTGCCAGTAGTGAGGTGGGACGAGAGGATACGGGCACTGAAGCTTTCTTT.

The chain is built from TRBV4-2 and TRBJ1-1; 10 bases are shared with TRBD1. With 3 bases clipped from V and 3 bases from J, the junction kept 7 bases outside the gene matches. Germline V gene sequence: CDR1 LGHNA, CDR2 YNFKEQ. The CDR3 extends over 16 amino acids. The CDR3 DNA reads TGTGCCAGCAGCCAGGGACAGGGGATGAAGTACACTGAAGCTTTCTTT. Translated, it gives CASSQGQGMKYTEAFF.

J is TRBJ1-5 and V is TRBV3-1 (or the pseudogene TRBV3-2); TRBD1 matches at 9 bases. Germline-derived CDR1 and CDR2 are LGHDT and YNNKEL (reference sequence). The CDR3 runs to 14 residues. J was trimmed by 7 bases and V by 4 bases; bases with no gene match: 5. As DNA, the CDR3 is TGTGCCAGCAGCCTGGGACAGGGTATCCAGCCCCAGCATTTT. Its translation: CASSLGQGIQPQHF.

The chain employs TRBV5-1 and TRBJ2-2; TRBD2 aligns across 12 bases. V shed 7 bases, J shed 5 bases, and the junction held 6 bases outside the gene matches. The CDR3 has 15 residues. Germline lookup yields CDR1 SGHRS and CDR2 YFSETQ. In DNA, the CDR3 is TGCGCCAGCCGCCGACTAGCGGGAGTGACCGGGGAGCTGTTTTTT. As protein: CASRRLAGVTGELFF.